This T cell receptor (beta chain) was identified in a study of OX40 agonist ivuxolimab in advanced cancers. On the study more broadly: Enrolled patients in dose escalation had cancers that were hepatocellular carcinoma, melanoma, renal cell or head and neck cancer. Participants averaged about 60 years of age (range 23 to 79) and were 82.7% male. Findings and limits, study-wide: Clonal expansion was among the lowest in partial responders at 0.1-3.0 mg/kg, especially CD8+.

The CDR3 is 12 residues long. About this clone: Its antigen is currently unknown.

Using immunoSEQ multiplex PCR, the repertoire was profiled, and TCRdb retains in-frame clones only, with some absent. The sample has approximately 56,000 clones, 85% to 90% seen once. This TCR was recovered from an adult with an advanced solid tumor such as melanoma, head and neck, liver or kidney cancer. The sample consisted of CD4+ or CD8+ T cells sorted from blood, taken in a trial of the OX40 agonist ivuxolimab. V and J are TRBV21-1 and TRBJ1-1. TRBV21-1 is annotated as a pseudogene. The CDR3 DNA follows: TGTGCCAGCAGCAATCAGCCCACTGAAGCTTTCTTT. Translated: CASSNQPTEAFF.